These T cell receptor beta chains were read from a single sample in a study of blood T cell repertoires in COVID-19. Profiled with immunoSEQ multiplex PCR; TCRdb holds only in-frame clones, not every one. The sample includes about 140,000 clones, around 78% of them seen just once. The sequenced sample was peripheral blood. The origin of the receptors is an elderly woman with active or convalescent COVID-19. Each CDR3 is given with its conserved first and last residue. The D gene is left open where the match is weak. The listing skips clone size in some rows; elsewhere it reads once, few, many or a size class.

v_gene	d_gene	j_gene	abundance	CDR3nt	CDR3aa
TRBV12-5	TRBD2	TRBJ2-5	many	TGTGCTAGTGGCTCGGGGGGGATTTTGGAGACCCAGTACTTC	CASGSGGILETQYF
TRBV27	-	TRBJ2-5	-	TGTGCCAGCAGTTTCCAAACTGGGGGGCAAGAGACCCAGTACTTC	CASSFQTGGQETQYF
TRBV6-5	-	TRBJ1-5	once	TGTGCCAGCAGCGCGCCTACGGGCAATCAGCCCCAGCATTTT	CASSAPTGNQPQHF
TRBV7-2	TRBD1	TRBJ1-1	-	TGTGCCAGCAGCCCTGACAGGGGGCGAGTCACTGAAGCTTTCTTT	CASSPDRGRVTEAFF
TRBV11-1	-	TRBJ2-1	-	TGTGCCAGCGCTCTCCTTACTAGATTGGGCTATGAGCAGTTCTTC	CASALLTRLGYEQFF
TRBV11-2	TRBD1	TRBJ1-6	-	TGTGCCAGCAGCGTGACTAGGACAGGGGGCCCCCTTCACTTT	CASSVTRTGGPLHF
TRBV3-1/TRBV3-2	-	TRBJ2-2	-	TGTGCCAGCAGCCAAGTTGTGGGGGCCGACACCGGGGAGCTGTTTTTT	CASSQVVGADTGELFF
TRBV5-1	-	TRBJ1-1	few	TGCGCCAGCAGCTCTCAGGTGAACACTGAAGCTTTCTTT	CASSSQVNTEAFF
TRBV6-1	-	TRBJ2-7	-	TGTGCCAGCATTAACAACTACGAGCAGTACTTC	CASINNYEQYF
TRBV28	-	TRBJ2-1	once	TGTGCCAGCAGCCAGGGGGGGCAGTTCTTC	CASSQGGQFF
TRBV9	-	TRBJ1-2	-	TGTGCCAGCAGCGCAGACTCCACGTGGACAGCTTCCTATGGCTACACCTTC	CASSADSTWTASYGYTF
TRBV7-9	TRBD1	TRBJ1-3	-	TGTGCCAGCAGCCTACAGGGGGCGGCTGGAAACACCATATATTTT	CASSLQGAAGNTIYF
TRBV5-1	-	TRBJ1-2	-	TGCGCCAGCAGCTCGGGACTCGGCTATGGCTACACCTTC	CASSSGLGYGYTF
TRBV6-2/TRBV6-3	TRBD1	TRBJ1-6	once	TGTGCCAGCAGTCGCGGACAGGGAACGGGTAGTCCTTCCCTCCACTTT	CASSRGQGTGSPSLHF
TRBV24-1	-	TRBJ2-3	-	TGTGCCACCAGTAATCCGGATACGCAGTATTTT	CATSNPDTQYF
TRBV4-1	TRBD2	TRBJ2-4	-	TGCGCCAGCAGCCCTATAGCGACTAGCGGGGGGCCGGGGAACATTCAGTACTTC	CASSPIATSGGPGNIQYF
TRBV12-3/TRBV12-4	-	TRBJ2-7	-	TGTGCCAGCAGTGACAGAATCTACGAGCAGTACTTC	CASSDRIYEQYF
TRBV7-9	-	TRBJ2-3	-	TGTGCCAGCAGCTTAGCCCAGGTTTATAGCACAGATACGCAGTATTTT	CASSLAQVYSTDTQYF
TRBV10-3	-	TRBJ1-1	few	TGTGCCATCAGTGGGCAGAACACTGAAGCTTTCTTT	CAISGQNTEAFF
TRBV30	-	TRBJ1-3	few	TGTGCCTGGAGTCGTTGGGGGGGGGACATCTCTGGAAACACCATATATTTT	CAWSRWGGDISGNTIYF
TRBV5-1	-	TRBJ2-1	few	TGCGCCACCTCGTGGGGCGGTCAGCCCAATGAGCAGTTCTTC	CATSWGGQPNEQFF
TRBV27	TRBD2	TRBJ2-1	once	TGTGCCAGCACCCCGACCACGGGGGGGCCTTCCTACAATGAGCAGTTCTTC	CASTPTTGGPSYNEQFF
TRBV5-1	-	TRBJ1-2	-	TGCGCCAGCAGCTTGGGACAGGACTATGGCTACACCTTC	CASSLGQDYGYTF
TRBV4-2	TRBD2	TRBJ2-5	few	TGTGCCAGCAGCCAAGACGCTGGCGGGGGGGCCGGGGAGACCCAGTACTTC	CASSQDAGGGAGETQYF
TRBV19	TRBD2	TRBJ2-5	-	TGTGCCAGTAGCCCCCCGGGGGGGCGTGAGACCCAGTACTTC	CASSPPGGRETQYF
TRBV2	TRBD2	TRBJ2-7	few	TGTGCCAGCAACCGGGACTACCGCTACGAGCAGTACTTC	CASNRDYRYEQYF
TRBV5-1	TRBD2	TRBJ2-1	-	TGCGCCAGCGGACCTTCCCAGCGGGGGGTCAATGAGCAGTTCTTC	CASGPSQRGVNEQFF
TRBV5-6	TRBD1	TRBJ2-5	-	TGTGCCAGCAGCTTGGAACAGGGGGCTCGGGGGACCCAGTACTTC	CASSLEQGARGTQYF
TRBV25-1	-	TRBJ1-4	-	TGTGCCAGCAGCAGGCAGACGGAAAAACTGTTTTTT	CASSRQTEKLFF
TRBV28	TRBD1	TRBJ2-7	-	TGTGCCAGCAGTTTAGGGACAGGGGTCCCGGGAGGGTACTTC	CASSLGTGVPGGYF
TRBV4-3	-	TRBJ1-4	few	TGCGCCAGCAGCCCAAGACTTAGCAGGGGTGAAAAACTGTTTTTT	CASSPRLSRGEKLFF
TRBV3-1/TRBV3-2	TRBD2	TRBJ2-7	-	TGTGCCAGCAGCCTCGGACTAGCGGGGGGCTACGAGCAGTACTTC	CASSLGLAGGYEQYF
TRBV2	-	TRBJ2-5	few	TGTGCCACTACGAGTCGACCCCTCCTAGGAGAGACCCAGTACTTC	CATTSRPLLGETQYF
TRBV7-9	-	TRBJ1-2	-	TGTGCCAGCAGCTTATCCAACAGGGTGAATGGCTACACCTTC	CASSLSNRVNGYTF
TRBV3-1/TRBV3-2	-	TRBJ1-2	-	TGTGCCAGCAGCCACTCCTATGGCTACACCTTC	CASSHSYGYTF
TRBV7-3	-	TRBJ1-1	-	TGTGCCAGCAGCTTTTCTGCGGGGACTGAAGCTTTCTTT	CASSFSAGTEAFF
TRBV19	TRBD1	TRBJ1-5	-	TGTGCCAGTAGTATTCGCCAGGGGGATCAGCCCCAGCATTTT	CASSIRQGDQPQHF
TRBV28	-	TRBJ1-4	-	TGTGCCAGCAGTTTACCCACCGGGTATGGTCGTGAAAAACTGTTTTTT	CASSLPTGYGREKLFF
TRBV14	TRBD1	TRBJ1-2	-	TGTGCCAGCAGCCCCATGACAGGGGGCGCAAACTATGGCTACACCTTC	CASSPMTGGANYGYTF
TRBV18	-	TRBJ1-1	-	TGTGCCAGCTCACCACGTGCGGGGGTGAACACTGAAGCTTTCTTT	CASSPRAGVNTEAFF
TRBV4-2	-	TRBJ1-2	-	TGTGCCAGCAGCCAAGAGATGTCAGGGAGGGATGGCTACACCTTC	CASSQEMSGRDGYTF
TRBV3-1/TRBV3-2	-	TRBJ2-2	-	TGTGCCAGCAGCTTTATTACAGGGCTGACCGGGGAGCTGTTTTTT	CASSFITGLTGELFF
TRBV6-5	TRBD1	TRBJ2-5	-	TGTGCCAGCAGTTACTCGGGGACAGTGAAAGAGACCCAGTACTTC	CASSYSGTVKETQYF
TRBV4-1	-	TRBJ1-2	medium-sized	TGCGCCAGCAGCCAAGAGGCAGGGTACTATGGCTACACCTTC	CASSQEAGYYGYTF
TRBV2	-	TRBJ1-2	-	TGTGCCAGCAGCCGGACAGCTGGCTACACCTTC	CASSRTAGYTF
TRBV7-8	-	TRBJ1-6	-	TGTGCCAGCAGCTTGGCGACAGGAAATAATTCACCCCTCCACTTT	CASSLATGNNSPLHF
TRBV4-2	TRBD2	TRBJ2-7	-	TGTGCCAGCAGCCAAGCCCCGGGGAGGGACGAGCAGTACTTC	CASSQAPGRDEQYF
TRBV19	-	TRBJ2-5	-	TGTGCCAGTAGTTCCAGGGGTGGGACCCAGTACTTC	CASSSRGGTQYF
TRBV19	TRBD1	TRBJ1-2	-	TGTGCCAGTAGTGACAGGGGGGATGGCTACACCTTC	CASSDRGDGYTF
TRBV12-3/TRBV12-4	-	TRBJ1-5	-	TGTGCCAGCAGTTTATTTAAGGGGCAGCCCCAGCATTTT	CASSLFKGQPQHF
TRBV9	-	TRBJ1-2	-	TGTGCCAGCAGCCCCGGACTCTATGGCTACACCTTC	CASSPGLYGYTF
TRBV7-8	-	TRBJ1-2	-	TGTGCCAGCAGCTTACGTGGCAGGGAGGTTGATGGCTACACCTTC	CASSLRGREVDGYTF
TRBV6-1	-	TRBJ2-1	-	TGTGCCAGCAGTGAAACAGGGCAACAGCAGTTCTTC	CASSETGQQQFF
TRBV30	-	TRBJ1-2	once	TGTGCCTGGAGTAGAGGAGGAGAACTCATGGTCGGTGGCTACACCTTC	CAWSRGGELMVGGYTF
TRBV6-2/TRBV6-3	TRBD1	TRBJ1-5	few	TGTGCCAGCAGTCCCGACAGGGGGCTTTATCAGCCCCAGCATTTT	CASSPDRGLYQPQHF
TRBV3-1/TRBV3-2	-	TRBJ1-1	-	TGTGCCAGCAGCCCGATCCGAGGGGGGGCATACAACACTGAAGCTTTCTTT	CASSPIRGGAYNTEAFF
TRBV30	TRBD1	TRBJ1-1	-	TGTGCCTGGAACAGGGGACAGTTAGAAGCTTTCTTT	CAWNRGQLEAFF
TRBV27	-	TRBJ1-1	-	TGTGCCAGCAGTTTAGCAGGGGCGAACACTGAAGCTTTCTTT	CASSLAGANTEAFF
TRBV28	-	TRBJ1-5	-	TGTGCCACCAACATGGACAGCAAGCCCCAGCATTTT	CATNMDSKPQHF
TRBV5-1	-	TRBJ2-5	-	TGCGCCAGCAGCTTGTTAGGCCGACTTATCGCTTACCAAGAGACCCAGTACTTC	CASSLLGRLIAYQETQYF